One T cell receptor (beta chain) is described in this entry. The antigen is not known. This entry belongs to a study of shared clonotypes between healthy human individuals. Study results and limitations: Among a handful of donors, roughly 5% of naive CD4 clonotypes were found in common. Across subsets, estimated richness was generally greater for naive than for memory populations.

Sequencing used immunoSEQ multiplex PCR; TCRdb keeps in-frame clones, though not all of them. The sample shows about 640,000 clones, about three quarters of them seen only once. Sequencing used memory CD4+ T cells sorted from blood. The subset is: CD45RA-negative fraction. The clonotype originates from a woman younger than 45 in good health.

The CDR3 nucleotides are TGCGCCAGCAGCTTGGACCGCGCCTCCTACAATGAGCAGTTCTTC. Translation: CASSLDRASYNEQFF. The chain carries TRBV5-1 and TRBJ2-1; D remains unclear. V lost 0 bases and J 0 bases, leaving 7 bases between the germline ends. Germline V gene data show CDR1 as SGHRS and CDR2 as YFSETQ. The CDR3 contains 15 residues.